This TCR beta chain was sequenced during a study of neurological immune-mediated disorders. Findings of the study overall: None of the CDR3 amino acid sequences found in expanded clones was shared across subjects. This suggests that the TCR-beta repertoires were private in all groups.

Per the germline V gene, CDR1 is DFQATT and CDR2 is SNEGSKA (reference sequence). The V end was cut by 6 bases, the J end by 0 bases, with 14 bases between. CDR3 size: 14 residues. On this clonotype: Its antigen is undetermined.

TCRdb called the 5' RACE reads again in MiXCR, with one record for every CDR3 protein. Of tens of thousands of distinct CDR3 sequences in the sample, more than 7.5% are singletons; the top ten hold 12%. The time point is: longitudinal time-point 2. A blood bank in Maryland, USA, provided the volunteers who served as healthy controls. It was from 2 million PBMCs stored at -80 C that the unsorted libraries were obtained. This TCR came from a man aged 30 to 45 in good health. The chain carries TRBV20-1 and TRBJ1-1; tentative D call: TRBD1 (6 bases). Sequencing used PBMCs. CDR3 nucleotides: TGCAGTGCACCCCTCGGACAGATGAACACTGAAGCTTTCTTT. Translated, it gives CSAPLGQMNTEAFF.